The present T cell receptor beta chain was sequenced within a study of CD8 T cells in Susac syndrome. RNA, at roughly 0.45 to 1 ug, was reverse transcribed with random hexamers. TCRdb recomputed calls from the immunoSEQ multiplex PCR reads with MiXCR, one row per CDR3 protein. The sample records about 130,000 distinct CDR3 sequences, approximately 95% being singletons. V shed 5 bases and J 8 bases; nucleotides not matched to a gene: 17. In germline, CDR1 is SGHTA, CDR2 FQGNSA. This CDR3 is 17 amino acids long. Through negative isolation, CD4+ and CD8+ T cells were obtained, while TEMRA cells were enriched using FACS.

The chain uses TRBV7-2 and TRBJ1-2; 10 nucleotides line up with TRBD1. Sequencing used CD8+ T cells from PBMCs. This sequence was found in a human donor with multiple sclerosis. In DNA, the CDR3 is TGTGCCAGCAGCCCGGGACAGGGGAAGTGGCCCATATGGGGCTACACCTTC. It yields the protein CASSPGQGKWPIWGYTF.